This entry features one TCR beta chain sequence. These data originate in a study of blood T cell repertoires in COVID-19. The CDR3 has 19 residues. J gave up 0 bases and V 4 bases, and 15 bases lay outside the gene matches. Method: immunoSEQ multiplex PCR; TCRdb's copy keeps in-frame clones and lacks some. Of approximately 98,000 clones listed, approximately 81% are singletons. Sequencing was done on a sample of peripheral blood. This clonotype originated in a man aged 60 to 69 with acute or convalescent COVID-19. J is TRBJ1-1 and V is TRBV5-3; 10 nucleotides agree with TRBD1. TRBV5-3 is an ORF, and what it does is uncertain. The CDR3 sequence: CARSVLPGQGLLMNTEAFF. As DNA, the CDR3 is TGTGCCAGAAGCGTTTTACCGGGACAGGGGTTATTGATGAACACTGAAGCTTTCTTT.